The rows below give T cell receptor beta chains drawn from one sample of a study of OX40 agonist ivuxolimab in advanced cancers. The data were produced by immunoSEQ multiplex PCR, yet TCRdb's version contains in-frame clones alone and is incomplete. The sample yields 80,000 to 95,000 clones, 65% to 90% seen once. Material: CD4+ or CD8+ T cells sorted from blood, obtained in a trial of the OX40 agonist ivuxolimab. Source of these receptors: an adult with an advanced solid tumor such as melanoma, head and neck, liver or kidney cancer. Both conserved end residues are part of each CDR3. D genes are given only for firm matches. Rows give clone size only sometimes, using once, few, many, or a class for an expanded clone.

CDR3aa: CASSIGGRTDTQYF
CDR3nt: TGTGCCAGTAGTATAGGGGGCCGCACAGATACGCAGTATTTT
v_gene: TRBV19
j_gene: TRBJ2-3
d_gene: NA
abundance: NA

CDR3aa: CASSSAYRAYGYTF
CDR3nt: TGTGCCAGCAGCTCCGCCTACAGGGCCTATGGCTACACCTTC
v_gene: TRBV5-6
j_gene: TRBJ1-2
d_gene: NA
abundance: NA

CDR3aa: CSVLTGDTQYF
CDR3nt: TGCAGCGTTCTTACCGGGGATACGCAGTATTTT
v_gene: TRBV29-1
j_gene: TRBJ2-3
d_gene: NA
abundance: NA

CDR3aa: CASSLEGQSYNEQFF
CDR3nt: TGCGCCAGCAGCTTGGAGGGACAGTCTTACAATGAGCAGTTCTTC
v_gene: TRBV5-1
j_gene: TRBJ2-1
d_gene: TRBD1
abundance: NA

CDR3aa: CATSSPGGGRYEQYF
CDR3nt: TGTGCCACCAGCTCGCCCGGAGGGGGACGATACGAGCAGTACTTC
v_gene: TRBV15
j_gene: TRBJ2-7
d_gene: NA
abundance: NA

CDR3aa: CASTRSGGSLHF
CDR3nt: TGTGCCAGCACCCGCTCGGGGGGATCCCTCCACTTT
v_gene: TRBV6-6
j_gene: TRBJ1-6
d_gene: NA
abundance: NA

CDR3aa: CASSIGTVNTGELFF
CDR3nt: TGTGCCAGCAGCATAGGGACGGTAAACACCGGGGAGCTGTTTTTT
v_gene: TRBV7-3
j_gene: TRBJ2-2
d_gene: NA
abundance: once

CDR3aa: CASSFLPGEAYEQYF
CDR3nt: TGTGCCAGCAGCTTTCTCCCGGGGGAGGCCTACGAGCAGTACTTC
v_gene: TRBV6-4
j_gene: TRBJ2-7
d_gene: NA
abundance: NA

CDR3aa: CASSTEGLDRPQYF
CDR3nt: TGTGCCAGCAGCACGGAGGGCCTCGATCGTCCGCAGTATTTT
v_gene: TRBV7-2
j_gene: TRBJ2-3
d_gene: NA
abundance: NA

CDR3aa: CASSLAGRGAFF
CDR3nt: TGTGCCAGCAGCTTAGCTGGGAGGGGGGCTTTCTTT
v_gene: TRBV11-2
j_gene: TRBJ1-1
d_gene: NA
abundance: NA

CDR3aa: CASSEQRLSNQPQHF
CDR3nt: TGTGCCAGTTCAGAGCAACGGCTTAGCAATCAGCCCCAGCATTTT
v_gene: TRBV19
j_gene: TRBJ1-5
d_gene: NA
abundance: NA

CDR3aa: CASSYEGGANTEAFF
CDR3nt: TGTGCCAGCAGTTACGAGGGGGGCGCGAACACTGAAGCTTTCTTT
v_gene: TRBV6-5
j_gene: TRBJ1-1
d_gene: NA
abundance: NA

CDR3aa: CASSPGHNTGELFF
CDR3nt: TGTGCCAGCAGCCCCGGACACAACACCGGGGAGCTGTTTTTT
v_gene: TRBV6-5
j_gene: TRBJ2-2
d_gene: NA
abundance: NA

CDR3aa: CASSSLAAYNSPLHF
CDR3nt: TGTGCCAGCAGTTCCCTTGCGGCCTATAATTCACCCCTCCACTTT
v_gene: TRBV25-1
j_gene: TRBJ1-6
d_gene: NA
abundance: NA

CDR3aa: CASSEALQASTDTQYF
CDR3nt: TGTGCCAGCAGTGAAGCGTTGCAGGCTAGCACAGATACGCAGTATTTT
v_gene: TRBV6-1
j_gene: TRBJ2-3
d_gene: NA
abundance: NA

CDR3aa: CASTPEAGGGYEQYF
CDR3nt: TGTGCCAGTACCCCGGAGGCGGGGGGGGGCTACGAGCAGTACTTC
v_gene: TRBV19
j_gene: TRBJ2-7
d_gene: TRBD2
abundance: NA

CDR3aa: CASSYEGVRDSDTQYF
CDR3nt: TGCGCCAGCAGCTACGAGGGGGTCAGGGACTCAGATACGCAGTATTTT
v_gene: TRBV4-1
j_gene: TRBJ2-3
d_gene: NA
abundance: NA

CDR3aa: CASRGPAEVDTQYF
CDR3nt: TGTGCCAGCAGAGGACCTGCTGAGGTAGATACGCAGTATTTT
v_gene: TRBV6-5
j_gene: TRBJ2-3
d_gene: NA
abundance: once

CDR3aa: CSESGSIKGWQFF
CDR3nt: TGCAGCGAATCGGGTAGTATCAAGGGTTGGCAGTTCTTC
v_gene: TRBV29-1
j_gene: TRBJ2-1
d_gene: NA
abundance: NA

CDR3aa: CASSLVGGRSSYEQYF
CDR3nt: TGTGCCAGCAGCTTAGTGGGGGGTAGGTCCTCCTACGAGCAGTACTTC
v_gene: TRBV7-2
j_gene: TRBJ2-7
d_gene: NA
abundance: NA

CDR3aa: CASRISGTDSLSGNTIYF
CDR3nt: TGTGCCAGCAGAATCTCCGGGACAGACTCCCTCTCTGGAAACACCATATATTTT
v_gene: TRBV7-9
j_gene: TRBJ1-3
d_gene: TRBD1
abundance: NA

CDR3aa: CATQGGMREKLFF
CDR3nt: TGTGCCACCCAGGGAGGGATGAGGGAAAAACTGTTTTTT
v_gene: TRBV10-3
j_gene: TRBJ1-4
d_gene: NA
abundance: NA

CDR3aa: CASSDSGGITDTQYF
CDR3nt: TGTGCCAGCAGCGACTCAGGGGGCATCACAGATACGCAGTATTTT
v_gene: TRBV6-6
j_gene: TRBJ2-3
d_gene: TRBD1
abundance: NA

CDR3aa: CASSAGTGGSYGYTF
CDR3nt: TGTGCCAGCTCGGCTGGGACAGGGGGCTCCTATGGCTACACCTTC
v_gene: TRBV5-4
j_gene: TRBJ1-2
d_gene: TRBD1
abundance: NA

CDR3aa: CASSSLAGGRGETQYF
CDR3nt: TGTGCCAGCAGTTCACTAGCGGGGGGCCGGGGAGAGACCCAGTACTTC
v_gene: TRBV27
j_gene: TRBJ2-5
d_gene: TRBD2
abundance: once

CDR3aa: CSVELFRRSYNEQFF
CDR3nt: TGCAGCGTTGAGCTTTTCCGGCGGTCCTACAATGAGCAGTTCTTC
v_gene: TRBV29-1
j_gene: TRBJ2-1
d_gene: NA
abundance: NA

CDR3aa: CASFGAGGNTEAFF
CDR3nt: TGTGCCAGCTTCGGGGCAGGGGGGAACACTGAAGCTTTCTTT
v_gene: TRBV28
j_gene: TRBJ1-1
d_gene: TRBD1
abundance: NA

CDR3aa: CATSRDFVGAGETQYF
CDR3nt: TGTGCCACCAGCAGAGATTTCGTCGGGGCGGGAGAGACCCAGTACTTC
v_gene: TRBV15
j_gene: TRBJ2-5
d_gene: NA
abundance: NA

CDR3aa: CASSFESQGGGELFF
CDR3nt: TGTGCCAGCAGCTTTGAAAGTCAAGGTGGCGGGGAGCTGTTTTTT
v_gene: TRBV7-9
j_gene: TRBJ2-2
d_gene: NA
abundance: NA

CDR3aa: CASSQTHSGAYNEQFF
CDR3nt: TGCGCCAGCAGCCAGACCCATAGCGGGGCCTACAATGAGCAGTTCTTC
v_gene: TRBV4-3
j_gene: TRBJ2-1
d_gene: TRBD2
abundance: NA

CDR3aa: CASSQVRGLQGSSYNSPLHF
CDR3nt: TGCGCCAGCAGCCAAGTTAGGGGACTTCAGGGAAGCTCCTATAATTCACCCCTCCACTTT
v_gene: TRBV4-1
j_gene: TRBJ1-6
d_gene: NA
abundance: NA

CDR3aa: CASSLAWGSTEAFF
CDR3nt: TGCGCCAGCAGCTTGGCTTGGGGGTCGACTGAAGCTTTCTTT
v_gene: TRBV5-1
j_gene: TRBJ1-1
d_gene: NA
abundance: NA

CDR3aa: CASSLSRQGVGKNQPQHF
CDR3nt: TGTGCCAGCAGTTTATCGAGGCAGGGGGTGGGGAAAAATCAGCCCCAGCATTTT
v_gene: TRBV27
j_gene: TRBJ1-5
d_gene: TRBD1
abundance: NA

CDR3aa: CAWRVGRGTNEKLFF
CDR3nt: TGTGCCTGGAGGGTGGGGCGAGGTACTAATGAAAAACTGTTTTTT
v_gene: TRBV30
j_gene: TRBJ1-4
d_gene: NA
abundance: NA

CDR3aa: CASSLDQETQYF
CDR3nt: TGCGCCAGCAGCTTGGACCAAGAGACCCAGTACTTC
v_gene: TRBV5-1
j_gene: TRBJ2-5
d_gene: NA
abundance: NA

CDR3aa: CASSLNRGNEQYF
CDR3nt: TGTGCCAGCAGCTTAAACAGGGGGAACGAGCAGTACTTC
v_gene: TRBV11-1
j_gene: TRBJ2-7
d_gene: TRBD1
abundance: NA

CDR3aa: CASSELAGDEQFF
CDR3nt: TGCGCCAGCAGTGAGCTAGCGGGGGATGAGCAGTTCTTC
v_gene: TRBV10-1
j_gene: TRBJ2-1
d_gene: TRBD2
abundance: NA

CDR3aa: CASSQDGAFNQPQHF
CDR3nt: TGTGCCAGCAGCCAAGACGGAGCGTTCAATCAGCCCCAGCATTTT
v_gene: TRBV4-2
j_gene: TRBJ1-5
d_gene: NA
abundance: NA

CDR3aa: CASSYNPGPDTQYF
CDR3nt: TGTGCCAGCAGCTACAACCCGGGGCCAGATACGCAGTATTTT
v_gene: TRBV11-2
j_gene: TRBJ2-3
d_gene: NA
abundance: NA

CDR3aa: CASSEKVRSGAHF
CDR3nt: TGTGCCAGCAGTGAAAAAGTCAGATCAGGGGCTCATTTT
v_gene: TRBV6-1
j_gene: TRBJ1-4
d_gene: NA
abundance: NA

CDR3aa: CASTSLGQGLQETQYF
CDR3nt: TGCGCCAGCACCTCTCTCGGACAGGGTCTACAAGAGACCCAGTACTTC
v_gene: TRBV5-1
j_gene: TRBJ2-5
d_gene: TRBD1
abundance: NA

CDR3aa: CASSGTGGPSTDTQYF
CDR3nt: TGTGCCAGCAGTGGGACAGGGGGCCCATCCACAGATACGCAGTATTTT
v_gene: TRBV25-1
j_gene: TRBJ2-3
d_gene: TRBD1
abundance: NA

CDR3aa: CASSPSGGRNEQFF
CDR3nt: TGCGCCAGCTCCCCTAGCGGGGGGAGGAATGAGCAGTTCTTC
v_gene: TRBV5-1
j_gene: TRBJ2-1
d_gene: TRBD2
abundance: NA

CDR3aa: CSVGLAGGTDTQYF
CDR3nt: TGCAGCGTTGGACTAGCGGGGGGCACAGATACGCAGTATTTT
v_gene: TRBV29-1
j_gene: TRBJ2-3
d_gene: TRBD2
abundance: NA

CDR3aa: CASSWSAGGHEAFF
CDR3nt: TGTGCCAGCAGCTGGTCCGCGGGGGGACATGAAGCTTTCTTT
v_gene: TRBV5-4
j_gene: TRBJ1-1
d_gene: NA
abundance: NA

CDR3aa: CASSTDRVYGYTF
CDR3nt: TGTGCCAGTAGTACGGACAGAGTCTATGGCTACACCTTC
v_gene: TRBV19
j_gene: TRBJ1-2
d_gene: NA
abundance: NA

CDR3aa: CVAGGSYNEQFF
CDR3nt: TGTGTAGCGGGGGGCTCCTACAATGAGCAGTTCTTC
v_gene: TRBV27
j_gene: TRBJ2-1
d_gene: TRBD2
abundance: NA

CDR3aa: CASLRYTGELFF
CDR3nt: TGTGCCAGCCTGAGGTACACCGGGGAGCTGTTTTTT
v_gene: TRBV6-5
j_gene: TRBJ2-2
d_gene: NA
abundance: few

CDR3aa: CASSDDTFYGYTF
CDR3nt: TGTGCCAGCAGTGATGACACGTTCTATGGCTACACCTTC
v_gene: TRBV2
j_gene: TRBJ1-2
d_gene: NA
abundance: NA

CDR3aa: CASSYNSPLHF
CDR3nt: TGTGCCAGCTCCTATAATTCACCCCTCCACTTT
v_gene: TRBV28
j_gene: TRBJ1-6
d_gene: NA
abundance: NA

CDR3aa: CASSLPGGTNGYTF
CDR3nt: TGTGCCAGCAGCTTACCCGGGGGGACTAATGGCTACACCTTC
v_gene: TRBV7-9
j_gene: TRBJ1-2
d_gene: NA
abundance: NA

CDR3aa: CASSLMDPRETEAFF
CDR3nt: TGCGCCAGCAGCTTGATGGACCCTCGAGAAACTGAAGCTTTCTTT
v_gene: TRBV5-1
j_gene: TRBJ1-1
d_gene: NA
abundance: NA